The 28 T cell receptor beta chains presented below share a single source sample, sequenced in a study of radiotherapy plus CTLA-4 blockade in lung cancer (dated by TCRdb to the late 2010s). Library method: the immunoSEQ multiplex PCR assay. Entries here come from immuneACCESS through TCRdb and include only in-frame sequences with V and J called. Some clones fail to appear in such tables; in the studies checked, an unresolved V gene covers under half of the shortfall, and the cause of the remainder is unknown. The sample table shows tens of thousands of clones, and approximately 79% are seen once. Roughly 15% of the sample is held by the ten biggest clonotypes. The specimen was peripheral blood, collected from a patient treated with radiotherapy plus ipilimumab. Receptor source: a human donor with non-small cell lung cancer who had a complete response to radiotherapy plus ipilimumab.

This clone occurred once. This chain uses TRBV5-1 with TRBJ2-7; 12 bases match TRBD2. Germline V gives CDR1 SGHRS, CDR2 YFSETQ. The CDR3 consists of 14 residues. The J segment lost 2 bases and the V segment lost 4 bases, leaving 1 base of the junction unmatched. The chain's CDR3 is CASSRTSGAYEQYV. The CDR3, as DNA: TGCGCCAGCAGCCGGACTAGCGGGGCCTACGAGCAGTACGTC.

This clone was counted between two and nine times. DNA for the CDR3: TGCGCCAGCAGTGATACGGGGAGGTCAGATACGCAGTATTTT. Protein product: CASSDTGRSDTQYF. The chain is built from TRBV10-1 and TRBJ2-3; possibly TRBD2 for D (6 bases). CDR3 length: 14 amino acids. Germline values: CDR1 WNHNN, CDR2 SYGVQD (reference sequence). Trimming removed 3 bases at V and 4 bases at J, with 11 bases between.

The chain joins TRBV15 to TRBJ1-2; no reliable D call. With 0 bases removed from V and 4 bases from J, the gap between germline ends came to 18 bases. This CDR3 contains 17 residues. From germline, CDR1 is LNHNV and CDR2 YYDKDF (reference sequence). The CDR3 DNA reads TGTGCCACCAGCAGAGACAAGACCACAGCATCCAGCTATGGCTACACCTTC. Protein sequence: CATSRDKTTASSYGYTF.

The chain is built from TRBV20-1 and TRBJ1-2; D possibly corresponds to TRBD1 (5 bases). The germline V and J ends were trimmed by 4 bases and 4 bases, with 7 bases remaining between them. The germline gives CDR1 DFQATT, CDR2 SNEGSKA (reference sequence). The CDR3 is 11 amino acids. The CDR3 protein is CSATQGYGYTF. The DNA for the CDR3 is TGCAGTGCTACCCAGGGCTATGGCTACACCTTC.

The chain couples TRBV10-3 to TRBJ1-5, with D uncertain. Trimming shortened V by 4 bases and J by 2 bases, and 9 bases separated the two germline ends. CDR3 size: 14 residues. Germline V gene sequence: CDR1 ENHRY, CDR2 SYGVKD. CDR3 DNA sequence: TGTGCCATCAGTGCGGCGGGTGGCAATCAGCCCCAGCATTTT. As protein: CAISAAGGNQPQHF.

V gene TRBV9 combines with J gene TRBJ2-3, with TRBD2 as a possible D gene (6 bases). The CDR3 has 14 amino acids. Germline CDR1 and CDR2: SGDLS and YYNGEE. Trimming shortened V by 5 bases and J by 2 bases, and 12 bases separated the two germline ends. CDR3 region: CASRPGLNTDTQYF. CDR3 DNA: TGTGCCAGCAGACCGGGACTCAACACAGATACGCAGTATTTT.

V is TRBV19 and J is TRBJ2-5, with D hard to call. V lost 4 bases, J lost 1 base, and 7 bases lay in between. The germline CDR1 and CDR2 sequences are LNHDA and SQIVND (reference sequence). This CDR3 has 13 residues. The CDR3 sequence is CASSNRLQETQYF. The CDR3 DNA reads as TGTGCCAGTAGTAACCGACTCCAAGAGACCCAGTACTTC. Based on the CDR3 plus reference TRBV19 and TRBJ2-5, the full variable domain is DGGITQSPKYLFRKEGQNVTLSCEQNLNHDAMYWYRQDPGQGLRLIYYSQIVNDFQKGDIAEGYSVSREKKESFPLTVTSAQKNPTAFYLCASSNRLQETQYFGPGTRLLVL.

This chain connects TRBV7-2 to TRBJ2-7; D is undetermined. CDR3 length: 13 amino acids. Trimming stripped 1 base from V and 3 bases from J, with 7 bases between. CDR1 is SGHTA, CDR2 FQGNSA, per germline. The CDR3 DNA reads TGTGCCAGCAGCTTAGTCGCCAGCTACGAGCAGTACTTC. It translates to CASSLVASYEQYF.

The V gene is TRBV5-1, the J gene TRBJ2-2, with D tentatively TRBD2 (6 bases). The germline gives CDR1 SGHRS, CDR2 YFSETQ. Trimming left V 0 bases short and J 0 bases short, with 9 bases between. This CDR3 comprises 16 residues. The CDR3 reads CASSLAGTPNTGELFF. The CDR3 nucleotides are TGCGCCAGCAGCTTGGCCGGGACTCCGAACACCGGGGAGCTGTTTTTT.

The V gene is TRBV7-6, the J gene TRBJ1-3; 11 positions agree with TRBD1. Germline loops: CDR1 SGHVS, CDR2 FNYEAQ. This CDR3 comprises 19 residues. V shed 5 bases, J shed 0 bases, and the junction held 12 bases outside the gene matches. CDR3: CASSRGTGGSDSSGNTIYF. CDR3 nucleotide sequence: TGTGCCAGCAGCCGAGGGACAGGGGGATCGGATAGCTCTGGAAACACCATATATTTT. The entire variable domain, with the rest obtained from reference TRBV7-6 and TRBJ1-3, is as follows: GAGVSQSPRYKVTKRGQDVALRCDPISGHVSLYWYRQALGQGPEFLTYFNYEAQQDKSGLPNDRFSAERPEGSISTLTIQRTEQRDSAMYRCASSRGTGGSDSSGNTIYFGEGSWLTVV.

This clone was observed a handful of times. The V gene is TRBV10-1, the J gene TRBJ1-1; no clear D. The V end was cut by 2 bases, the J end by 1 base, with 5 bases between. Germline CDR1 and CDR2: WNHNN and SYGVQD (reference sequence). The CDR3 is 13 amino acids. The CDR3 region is CASSEPGNTEAFF. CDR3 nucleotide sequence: TGCGCCAGCAGTGAGCCAGGGAACACTGAAGCTTTCTTT.

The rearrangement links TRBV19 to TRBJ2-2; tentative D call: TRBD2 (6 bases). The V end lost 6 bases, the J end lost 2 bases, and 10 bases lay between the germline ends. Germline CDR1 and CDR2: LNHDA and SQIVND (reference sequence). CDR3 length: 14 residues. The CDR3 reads CASRISGNTGELFF. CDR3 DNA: TGTGCCAGTAGGATTAGCGGCAACACCGGGGAGCTGTTTTTT.

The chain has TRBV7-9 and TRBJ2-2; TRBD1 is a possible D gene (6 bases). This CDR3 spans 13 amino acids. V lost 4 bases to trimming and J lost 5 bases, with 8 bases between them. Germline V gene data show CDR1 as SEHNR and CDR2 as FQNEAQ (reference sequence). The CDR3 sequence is CASSYQGTGELFF. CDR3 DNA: TGTGCCAGCAGCTATCAGGGGACCGGGGAGCTGTTTTTT.

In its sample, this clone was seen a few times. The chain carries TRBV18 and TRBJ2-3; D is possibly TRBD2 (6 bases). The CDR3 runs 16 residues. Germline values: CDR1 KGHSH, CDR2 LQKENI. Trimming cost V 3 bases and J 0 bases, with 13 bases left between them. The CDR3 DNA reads TGTGCCAGCTCACCCCGGGGAGGACCTAGCACAGATACGCAGTATTTT. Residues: CASSPRGGPSTDTQYF.

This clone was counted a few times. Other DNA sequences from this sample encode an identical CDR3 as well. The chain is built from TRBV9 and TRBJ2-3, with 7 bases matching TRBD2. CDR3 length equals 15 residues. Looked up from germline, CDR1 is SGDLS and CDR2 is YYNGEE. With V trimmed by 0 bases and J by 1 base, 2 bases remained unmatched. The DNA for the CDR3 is TGTGCCAGCAGCGTAGCTAGCGGAGGCACAGATACGCAGTATTTT. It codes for CASSVASGGTDTQYF.

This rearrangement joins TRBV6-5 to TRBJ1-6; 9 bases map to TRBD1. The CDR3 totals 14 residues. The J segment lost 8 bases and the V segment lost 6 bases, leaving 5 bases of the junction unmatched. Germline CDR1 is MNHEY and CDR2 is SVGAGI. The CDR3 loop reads CASRPGTGHSPLHF. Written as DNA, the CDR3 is TGTGCCAGCAGACCCGGGACAGGGCATTCACCCCTCCACTTT.

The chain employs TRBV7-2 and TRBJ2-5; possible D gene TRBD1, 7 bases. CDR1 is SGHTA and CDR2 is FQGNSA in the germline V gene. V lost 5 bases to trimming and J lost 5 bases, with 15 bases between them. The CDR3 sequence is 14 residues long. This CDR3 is CASSGQGGAETQYF. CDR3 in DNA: TGTGCCAGCAGCGGCCAGGGGGGCGCTGAGACCCAGTACTTC.

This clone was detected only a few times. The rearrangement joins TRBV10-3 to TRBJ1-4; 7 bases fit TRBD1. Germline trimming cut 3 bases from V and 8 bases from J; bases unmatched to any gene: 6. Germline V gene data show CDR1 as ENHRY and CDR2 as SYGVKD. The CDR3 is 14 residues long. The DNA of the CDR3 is TGTGCCATCAGTGATGGGACAGATTCCGAAAAACTGTTTTTT. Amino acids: CAISDGTDSEKLFF.

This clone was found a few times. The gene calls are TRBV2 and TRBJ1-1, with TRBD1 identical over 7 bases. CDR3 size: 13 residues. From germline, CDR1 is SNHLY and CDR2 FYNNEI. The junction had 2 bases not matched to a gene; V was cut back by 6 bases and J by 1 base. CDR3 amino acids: CASSQGENTEAFF. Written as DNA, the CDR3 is TGTGCCAGCAGCCAGGGGGAGAACACTGAAGCTTTCTTT.

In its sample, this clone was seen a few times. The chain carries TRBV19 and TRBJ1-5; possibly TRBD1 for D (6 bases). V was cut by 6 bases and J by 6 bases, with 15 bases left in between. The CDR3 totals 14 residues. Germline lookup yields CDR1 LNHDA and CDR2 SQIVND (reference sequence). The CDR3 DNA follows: TGTGCCAGTAGGGCAGGGGAAAGGGGTCAGCCCCAGCATTTT. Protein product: CASRAGERGQPQHF. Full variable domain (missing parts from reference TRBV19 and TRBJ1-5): DGGITQSPKYLFRKEGQNVTLSCEQNLNHDAMYWYRQDPGQGLRLIYYSQIVNDFQKGDIAEGYSVSREKKESFPLTVTSAQKNPTAFYLCASRAGERGQPQHFGDGTRLSIL.

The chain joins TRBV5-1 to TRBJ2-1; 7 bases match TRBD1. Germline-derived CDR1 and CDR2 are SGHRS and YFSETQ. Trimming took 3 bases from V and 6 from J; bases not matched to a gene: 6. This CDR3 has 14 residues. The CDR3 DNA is TGCGCCAGCAGCTCCACGGGACAGAGCAATGAGCAGTTCTTC. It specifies CASSSTGQSNEQFF.

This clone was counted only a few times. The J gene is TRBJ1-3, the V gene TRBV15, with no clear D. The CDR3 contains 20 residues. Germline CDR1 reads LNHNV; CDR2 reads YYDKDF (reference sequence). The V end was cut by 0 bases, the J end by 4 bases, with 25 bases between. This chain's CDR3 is CATSREHTLNKRRGGNTIYF. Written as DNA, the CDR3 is TGTGCCACCAGCAGAGAACATACTTTAAACAAGCGCAGAGGGGGAAACACCATATATTTT.

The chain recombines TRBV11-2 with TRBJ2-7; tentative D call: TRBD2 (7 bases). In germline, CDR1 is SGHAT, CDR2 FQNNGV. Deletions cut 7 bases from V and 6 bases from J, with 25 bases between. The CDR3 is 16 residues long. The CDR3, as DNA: TGTGCCAGCACTCCTGAATTGGCGGGGGCGTCCCTCGAGCAGTACTTC. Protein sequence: CASTPELAGASLEQYF.

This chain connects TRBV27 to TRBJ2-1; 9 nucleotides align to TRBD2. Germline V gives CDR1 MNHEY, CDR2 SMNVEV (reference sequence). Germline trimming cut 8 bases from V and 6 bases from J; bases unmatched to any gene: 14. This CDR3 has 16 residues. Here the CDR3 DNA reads TGTGCCAGCGGAAGATACCCAGCGGGAGGATTCAATGAGCAGTTCTTC. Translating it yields CASGRYPAGGFNEQFF.

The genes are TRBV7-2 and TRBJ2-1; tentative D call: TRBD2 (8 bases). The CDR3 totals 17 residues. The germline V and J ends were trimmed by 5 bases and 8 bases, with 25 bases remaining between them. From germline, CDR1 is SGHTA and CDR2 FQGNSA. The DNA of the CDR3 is TGTGCCAGCAGCCCAAAAACCGGGACTAGAGGGGGCCATGAGCAGTTCTTC. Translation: CASSPKTGTRGGHEQFF.

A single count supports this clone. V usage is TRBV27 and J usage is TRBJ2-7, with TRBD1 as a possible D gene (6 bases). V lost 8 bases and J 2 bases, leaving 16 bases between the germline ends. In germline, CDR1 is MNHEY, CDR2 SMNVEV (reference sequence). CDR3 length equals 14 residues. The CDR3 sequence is CASRKQQGAYEQYF. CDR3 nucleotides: TGTGCCAGCCGGAAACAACAGGGTGCCTACGAGCAGTACTTC.

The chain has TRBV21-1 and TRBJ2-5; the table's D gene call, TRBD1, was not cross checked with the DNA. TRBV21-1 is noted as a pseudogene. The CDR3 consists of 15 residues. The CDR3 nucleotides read TGTGCCAGCAGCAAAGAAGTCAGGATCCAAGAGACCCAGTACTTC. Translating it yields CASSKEVRIQETQYF.

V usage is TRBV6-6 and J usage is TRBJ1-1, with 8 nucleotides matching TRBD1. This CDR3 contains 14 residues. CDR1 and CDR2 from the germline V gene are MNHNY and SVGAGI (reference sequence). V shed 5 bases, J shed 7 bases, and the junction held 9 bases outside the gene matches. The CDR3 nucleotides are TGTGCCAGCAGTCGAAACCGGGACAGGCTTGAAGCTTTCTTT. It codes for CASSRNRDRLEAFF.